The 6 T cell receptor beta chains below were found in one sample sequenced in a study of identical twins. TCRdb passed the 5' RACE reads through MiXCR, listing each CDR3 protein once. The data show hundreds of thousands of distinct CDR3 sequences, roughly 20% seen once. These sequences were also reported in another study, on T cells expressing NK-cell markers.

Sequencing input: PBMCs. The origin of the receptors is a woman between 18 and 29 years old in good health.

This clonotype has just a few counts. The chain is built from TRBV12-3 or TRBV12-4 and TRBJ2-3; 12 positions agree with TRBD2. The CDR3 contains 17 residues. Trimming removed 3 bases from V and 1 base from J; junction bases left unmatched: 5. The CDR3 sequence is CASSLERLAGGTDTQYF. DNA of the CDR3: TGTGCCAGCAGTTTGGAGAGACTAGCGGGGGGCACAGATACGCAGTATTTT.

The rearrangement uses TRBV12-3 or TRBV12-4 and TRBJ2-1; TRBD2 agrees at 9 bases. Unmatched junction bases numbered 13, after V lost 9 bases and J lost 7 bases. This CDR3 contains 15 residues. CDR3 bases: TGTGCCAGTACCTTGCGGGGGGGCTCCAGAAATGAGCAGTTCTTC. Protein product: CASTLRGGSRNEQFF.

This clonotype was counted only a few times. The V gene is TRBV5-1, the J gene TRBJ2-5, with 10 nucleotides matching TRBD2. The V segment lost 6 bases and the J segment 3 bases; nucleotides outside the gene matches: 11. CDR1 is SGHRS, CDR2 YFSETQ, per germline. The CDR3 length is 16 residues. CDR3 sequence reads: CASTVRASGGEETQYF. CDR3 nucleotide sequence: TGCGCCAGCACTGTGAGGGCTAGCGGGGGAGAAGAGACCCAGTACTTC.

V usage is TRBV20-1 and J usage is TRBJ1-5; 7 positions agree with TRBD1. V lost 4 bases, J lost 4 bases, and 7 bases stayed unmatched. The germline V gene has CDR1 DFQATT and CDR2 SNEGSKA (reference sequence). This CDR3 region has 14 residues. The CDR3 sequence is CSANEQGSNQPQHF. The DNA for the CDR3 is TGCAGTGCTAATGAACAGGGGAGTAATCAGCCCCAGCATTTT.

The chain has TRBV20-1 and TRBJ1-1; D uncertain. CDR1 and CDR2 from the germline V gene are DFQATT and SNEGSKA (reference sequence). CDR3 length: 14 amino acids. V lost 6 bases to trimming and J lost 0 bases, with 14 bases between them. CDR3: CSARPKKLNTEAFF. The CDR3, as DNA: TGCAGTGCGCGCCCCAAGAAATTGAACACTGAAGCTTTCTTT.

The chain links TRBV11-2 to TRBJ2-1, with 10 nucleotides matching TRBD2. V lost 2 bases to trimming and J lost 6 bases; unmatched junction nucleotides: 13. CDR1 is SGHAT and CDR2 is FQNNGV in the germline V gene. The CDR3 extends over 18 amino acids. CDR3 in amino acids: CASSLRRSSGGAGNEQFF. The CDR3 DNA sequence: TGTGCCAGCAGCTTAAGGAGGTCTAGCGGGGGAGCGGGCAATGAGCAGTTCTTC.